This passage covers 23 T cell receptor beta chains from one sample sequenced in a study of OX40 agonist ivuxolimab in advanced cancers. Sequenced by immunoSEQ multiplex PCR; TCRdb stores in-frame clones only, minus some. The sample holds about 98,000 clones, around nine tenths seen once. Specimen: CD4+ or CD8+ T cells sorted from blood, collected in a trial of the OX40 agonist ivuxolimab. The receptors were sampled from an adult with an advanced solid tumor such as melanoma, head and neck, liver or kidney cancer.

Written as DNA, the CDR3 is TGTGCCAGCAGCTTCACGGGGCGACAGTGGGTATCCCCGGATACGCAGTATTTT. It codes for CASSFTGRQWVSPDTQYF. This chain links TRBV11-2 with TRBJ2-3; D may be TRBD1 or TRBD2 (5 bases each). This CDR3 comprises 18 residues. Trimming cost V 3 bases and J 6 bases, with 25 bases left between them. Per the germline V gene, CDR1 is SGHAT and CDR2 is FQNNGV.

Worth noting for this clone: The CDR3 ends on some other residue instead of the conserved phenylalanine or tryptophan, so this is likely a read error. The CDR3 sequence is CASRDRARFSSPLHL. Here the CDR3 DNA reads TGTGCCAGCAGGGACAGGGCCAGGTTTTCTTCACCCCTCCACCTT. The chain has TRBV6-5 and TRBJ1-6, with TRBD1 matching 8 bases. The germline gives CDR1 MNHEY, CDR2 SVGAGI. V shed 6 bases, J shed 9 bases, and the junction held 10 bases outside the gene matches. The CDR3 contains 15 residues.

The chain uses TRBV6-1 and TRBJ1-1, with D possibly TRBD1 on 5 matching bases. Trimming cost V 2 bases and J 5 bases, with 12 bases left between them. Germline values: CDR1 MNHNS, CDR2 SASEGT. This CDR3 has 14 residues. In nucleotides, the CDR3 is TGTGCCAGCAGTGAACCCTTCCGGGGGACTGAAGCTTTCTTT. Translated, it gives CASSEPFRGTEAFF.

The genes are TRBV27 and TRBJ2-5; D is unclear. Trimming pared 7 bases from V and 4 bases from J, leaving 22 bases between. CDR1 and CDR2 from the germline V gene are MNHEY and SMNVEV (reference sequence). The CDR3 is made up of 16 amino acids. In DNA, the CDR3 is TGTGCCAGCACCCCCTTCCAGACTCCTTGGGGAGAGACCCAGTACTTC. Protein product: CASTPFQTPWGETQYF.

The chain carries TRBV13 and TRBJ1-5; D may be TRBD1 (5 bases). CDR3 length: 14 residues. Trimming left V 3 bases short and J 7 bases short, with 13 bases between. Germline assignment: CDR1 PRHDT and CDR2 FYEKMQ (reference sequence). In nucleotides, the CDR3 is TGTGCCAGCAGCTTTGGGGGAAGAGGGCAGCCCCAGCATTTT. It specifies CASSFGGRGQPQHF.

This clone has just one count. The V gene is TRBV5-1, the J gene TRBJ2-3; 7 nucleotides align to TRBD1. The germline V gene encodes CDR1 SGHRS and CDR2 YFSETQ. The length of the CDR3 is 17 residues. With 4 bases clipped from V and 2 bases from J, the junction kept 13 bases outside the gene matches. This CDR3 reads CASSLPQGRASTDTQYF. The DNA for the CDR3 is TGCGCCAGCAGCCTCCCACAGGGGAGAGCTTCCACAGATACGCAGTATTTT.

This clone was picked up a small number of times. The chain joins TRBV6-1 to TRBJ1-1; 7 positions agree with TRBD1. Germline V gives CDR1 MNHNS, CDR2 SASEGT. J lost 0 bases, V lost 10 bases, and 5 bases had no gene match. There are 13 residues in the CDR3. This chain's CDR3 is CATAGQMNTEAFF. The CDR3 nucleotides are TGTGCCACCGCGGGACAGATGAACACTGAAGCTTTCTTT.

This clone is a singleton in its sample. The chain is built from TRBV6-5 and TRBJ1-4; TRBD1 matches 7 bases. Germline V gene lookup returns CDR1 MNHEY and CDR2 SVGAGI. V shed 4 bases, J shed 0 bases, and the junction held 5 bases outside the gene matches. The CDR3 runs to 16 residues. CDR3 region: CASSSGQSATNEKLFF. CDR3 DNA sequence: TGTGCCAGCAGTTCGGGACAGAGTGCAACTAATGAAAAACTGTTTTTT.

CDR3 sequence reads: CASKKGAKGNEQFF. In nucleotides, the CDR3 is TGTGCCAGTAAGAAGGGGGCTAAGGGGAATGAGCAGTTCTTC. The V and J genes are TRBV19 and TRBJ2-1; 7 bases map to TRBD1. CDR3 length: 14 residues. From germline, CDR1 is LNHDA and CDR2 SQIVND (reference sequence). V shed 7 bases, J shed 7 bases, and the junction held 10 bases outside the gene matches.

This clone was observed a single time. This sequence joins TRBV7-9 and TRBJ2-3; D unresolved. The CDR3 length is 12 residues. With 6 bases removed from V and 4 bases from J, the gap between germline ends came to 8 bases. Germline V gene data show CDR1 as SEHNR and CDR2 as FQNEAQ (reference sequence). CDR3 in DNA: TGTGCCAGCAGTAGTGTCTCAGATACGCAGTATTTT. As protein: CASSSVSDTQYF.

J is TRBJ2-2 and V is TRBV4-1, with TRBD1 matching 7 bases. CDR1 is MGHRA and CDR2 is YSYEKL in the germline V gene. The V segment lost 1 base and the J segment 5 bases; nucleotides outside the gene matches: 7. The CDR3 sequence is 16 residues long. The CDR3 sequence is CASSQVRTGDTGELFF. In DNA, the CDR3 is TGCGCCAGCAGCCAAGTCCGGACAGGTGATACCGGGGAGCTGTTTTTT.

This chain links TRBV5-5 with TRBJ1-1, with D possibly being TRBD1 (6 bases). This CDR3 is built from 16 residues. CDR1 and CDR2 from the germline V gene are SGHKS and YYEKEE (reference sequence). Trimming took off 4 bases at V and 1 base at J, with 17 bases between the two ends. CDR3 amino acids: CASSPEAGVWNTEAFF. DNA of the CDR3: TGTGCCAGCAGCCCGGAGGCAGGGGTTTGGAACACTGAAGCTTTCTTT.

This clone was counted a single time. V usage is TRBV28 and J usage is TRBJ2-7; D is undetermined. The CDR3 extends over 14 amino acids. Trimming took 4 bases from V and 0 from J, leaving 10 bases between them. CDR1 MDHEN and CDR2 SYDVKM come from the germline V gene. CDR3 DNA: TGTGCCAGCAGTTCAATTAGGAGCTCCTACGAGCAGTACTTC. Its protein is CASSSIRSSYEQYF.

This sequence joins TRBV7-8 and TRBJ2-3; D is undetermined. CDR1 and CDR2 from the germline V gene are SGHVS and FQNEAQ. The V gene lost 0 bases and the J gene lost 2 bases, with 9 bases spanning the gap. The CDR3 is 15 residues long. The DNA of the CDR3 is TGTGCCAGCAGCTTAGCTAGTGGGGTCACAGATACGCAGTATTTT. Translating gives CASSLASGVTDTQYF.

The V gene is TRBV7-2, the J gene TRBJ1-1; no reliable D call. Germline V gives CDR1 SGHTA, CDR2 FQGNSA. This CDR3 region has 13 residues. Between the trimmed V and J ends, which lost 4 bases and 1 base, there was a span of 7 bases. CDR3 in DNA: TGTGCCAGCAGCTACGACTGGAACACTGAAGCTTTCTTT. This codes for CASSYDWNTEAFF.

J is TRBJ2-1 and V is TRBV5-1; TRBD1 matches 10 bases. Germline V gene data show CDR1 as SGHRS and CDR2 as YFSETQ. This CDR3 is 14 amino acids long. With V trimmed by 0 bases and J by 10 bases, 4 bases remained unmatched. CDR3 sequence: CASSLGGQGSEQFF. Written as DNA, the CDR3 is TGCGCCAGCAGCTTGGGGGGACAGGGGAGCGAGCAGTTCTTC.

The rearrangement uses TRBV7-3 and TRBJ1-1, with TRBD1 matching 8 bases. This CDR3 has 15 amino acids. V lost 4 bases, J lost 3 bases, and 7 bases stayed unmatched. CDR1 and CDR2 (germline): SGHTA, FQGTGA. The CDR3 spells CASSSGTGGYTEAFF. CDR3 nucleotide sequence: TGTGCCAGCAGCTCCGGGACAGGCGGGTACACTGAAGCTTTCTTT.

The chain employs TRBV4-2 and TRBJ1-4, with D tentatively TRBD1 (5 bases). Trimming removed 1 base from V and 3 bases from J, with 6 bases in between. The CDR3 sequence is 14 residues long. CDR1 and CDR2 from the germline V gene are LGHNA and YNFKEQ. The CDR3 bases are TGTGCCAGCAGCCAAGGGGGGGCTAATGAAAAACTGTTTTTT. Its translation: CASSQGGANEKLFF.

A remark on this clone: Sequence at one end of the junction differs from germline and may be a read error. This chain connects TRBV7-7 to TRBJ1-5, with a tentative D call TRBD1 (5 bases). CDR1 is SSHAT, CDR2 FNYEAQ, per germline (reference sequence). The CDR3 covers 13 residues. The CDR3 is CASSQGLGQPQHF. In DNA, the CDR3 is TGTGCTAGCAGTCAGGGTTTGGGTCAGCCCCAGCATTTT.

This clone came up a few times. V gene TRBV7-3 combines with J gene TRBJ2-7; D ambiguous. V lost 5 bases and J 0 bases, leaving 11 bases between the germline ends. This CDR3 is 14 amino acids long. Germline loops: CDR1 SGHTA, CDR2 FQGTGA. This chain's CDR3 is CASSLGHNSYEQYF. The CDR3 DNA reads TGTGCCAGCAGCCTAGGGCATAACTCCTACGAGCAGTACTTC.

The chain carries TRBV7-9 and TRBJ1-2; D not certain. Germline V gene lookup returns CDR1 SEHNR and CDR2 FQNEAQ (reference sequence). V gave up 4 bases and J gave up 7 bases, with 16 bases separating them. The CDR3 runs 14 residues. This chain's CDR3 is CASSSRVAEGGYTF. In DNA form, the CDR3 reads TGTGCCAGCAGCTCCCGGGTCGCGGAAGGTGGCTACACCTTC.

Remarks on this clone: One end of the junction does not line up with germline, which may come from a read error. The J gene is TRBJ1-1, the V gene TRBV6-1, with D possibly being TRBD1 (6 bases). The germline V gene encodes CDR1 MNHNS and CDR2 SASEGT. The CDR3 extends over 14 amino acids. The CDR3 protein is CAISEQGLRTEAFF. The CDR3 region has the DNA TGTGCCATCAGTGAGCAGGGGTTGCGTACTGAAGCTTTCTTT.

V gene TRBV15 combines with J gene TRBJ2-1; TRBD2 aligns across 9 bases. Germline values: CDR1 LNHNV, CDR2 YYDKDF (reference sequence). This CDR3 has 16 residues. The V gene end was trimmed by 0 bases and the J gene end by 7 bases; junction bases not matched to a gene: 7. CDR3 bases: TGTGCCACCAGCAGAGATCCGAGCGGGGGGAGGAATGAGCAGTTCTTC. Residues: CATSRDPSGGRNEQFF. The full variable domain, completed using reference TRBV15 and TRBJ2-1, is DAMVIQNPRYQVTQFGKPVTLSCSQTLNHNVMYWYQQKSSQAPKLLFHYYDKDFNNEADTPDNFQSRRPNTSFCFLDIRSPGLGDTAMYLCATSRDPSGGRNEQFFGPGTRLTVL.